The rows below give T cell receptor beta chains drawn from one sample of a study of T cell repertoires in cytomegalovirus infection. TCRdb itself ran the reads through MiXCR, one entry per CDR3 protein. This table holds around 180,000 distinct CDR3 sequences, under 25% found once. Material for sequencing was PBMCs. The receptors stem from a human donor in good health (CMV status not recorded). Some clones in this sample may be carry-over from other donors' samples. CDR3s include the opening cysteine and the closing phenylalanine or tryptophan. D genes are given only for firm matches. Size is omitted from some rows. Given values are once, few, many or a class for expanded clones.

CASSSKWANEQYF TGTGCCAGCAGTTCGAAGTGGGCCAACGAGCAGTACTTC TRBV6-5 few TRBJ2-7 .
CASFNPGQGRTEAFF TGTGCCAGCTTTAATCCGGGACAGGGAAGGACTGAAGCTTTCTTT TRBV27 . TRBJ1-1 TRBD1
CASSYSEGNTEAFF TGTGCCAGCAGTTACTCAGAGGGGAACACTGAAGCTTTCTTT TRBV6-5 . TRBJ1-1 .
CSARNRPSAGLAARGNEQFF TGCAGTGCTAGGAACAGGCCCTCTGCGGGACTAGCGGCCCGGGGCAATGAGCAGTTCTTC TRBV20-1 . TRBJ2-1 TRBD2
CASKATGTGSIGELFF TGTGCCAGCAAAGCTACCGGGACAGGTTCCATCGGGGAGCTGTTTTTT TRBV28 . TRBJ2-2 TRBD1
CASSPEPQYEQYF TGTGCCAGCAGTCCCGAGCCCCAGTACGAGCAGTACTTC TRBV28 many TRBJ2-7 .
CASSLGGMEETQYF TGTGCCAGCAGTTTAGGAGGGATGGAAGAGACCCAGTACTTC TRBV6-5 . TRBJ2-5 .
CASSPLTVWNEQFF TGTGCCAGCAGCCCCCTAACTGTGTGGAATGAGCAGTTCTTC TRBV7-8 many TRBJ2-1 .
CASSLFPQEYTGELFF TGCGCCAGCAGCTTGTTTCCCCAAGAGTACACCGGGGAGCTGTTTTTT TRBV5-1 few TRBJ2-2 .
CAWSARTSGRGPGTGELFF TGTGCCTGGAGCGCCCGGACTAGCGGGAGGGGACCGGGCACCGGGGAGCTGTTTTTT TRBV30 few TRBJ2-2 TRBD2
CASIHEGGVDF TGTGCCAGCATCCATGAGGGGGGAGTGGACTTC TRBV6-6 . TRBJ2-4 .
CASSLEETATNEKLFF TGTGCCAGCAGCTTAGAGGAAACAGCAACTAATGAAAAACTGTTTTTT TRBV7-3 few TRBJ1-4 .
CASSLDGGTRTDTQYF TGTGCCAGCAGCTTAGACGGCGGAACCCGCACAGATACGCAGTATTTT TRBV7-6 many TRBJ2-3 .
CASSYRGEHGYTF TGTGCCAGCAGCTACAGGGGAGAACATGGCTACACCTTC TRBV5-6 . TRBJ1-2 TRBD1
CASSRSPGRSDYGYTF TGTGCCAGCAGCCGTAGCCCGGGGAGGTCAGACTATGGCTACACCTTC TRBV7-6 many TRBJ1-2 .
CANDYSAPNEQFF TGTGCCAACGACTACAGTGCCCCCAATGAGCAGTTCTTC TRBV2 few TRBJ2-1 .
CASSVNPTPTQPQHF TGTGCCAGCAGCGTCAACCCGACTCCGACTCAGCCCCAGCATTTT TRBV7-2 few TRBJ1-5 .
CASSLERQSESKFF TGTGCCAGCAGCTTAGAGAGACAGTCCGAAAGCAAGTTCTTC TRBV11-2 many TRBJ2-1 .
CASSSAGKQYF TGTGCCAGCAGTTCCGCCGGGAAGCAGTACTTC TRBV12-3/TRBV12-4 few TRBJ2-7 .
CASSSDRARYF TGTGCCAGCAGCTCGGACAGGGCAAGGTACTTC TRBV7-2 many TRBJ2-4 TRBD1
CASRPTGGRAEAFF TGTGCCAGCAGGCCGACAGGGGGCAGGGCTGAAGCTTTCTTT TRBV2 . TRBJ1-1 TRBD1
CASQGQLYSSTEAFF TGTGCCAGCCAGGGACAGCTTTATTCCAGCACTGAAGCTTTCTTT TRBV19 few TRBJ1-1 TRBD1
CASSSLSSGNTIYF TGTGCCAGCAGCTCCTTAAGCTCTGGAAACACCATATATTTT TRBV7-2 . TRBJ1-3 .
CSVDLTTGVYNEQFF TGCAGCGTTGATCTAACGACAGGGGTATACAATGAGCAGTTCTTC TRBV29-1 . TRBJ2-1 TRBD1
CASSMQGFDTEAFF TGTGCCAGTAGTATGCAGGGTTTTGACACTGAAGCTTTCTTT TRBV19 few TRBJ1-1 .
CASNSRDRRYYEQFF TGTGCCAGTAACTCCCGGGACAGGCGGTACTATGAGCAGTTCTTC TRBV19 . TRBJ2-1 TRBD1
CASRSIGLAGANVLTF TGTGCCAGCAGGTCGATAGGTCTAGCTGGGGCCAACGTCCTGACTTTC TRBV5-4 . TRBJ2-6 .
CASRRGRETQYF TGTGCCAGCAGGAGGGGCCGCGAGACCCAGTACTTC TRBV28 . TRBJ2-5 .
CASSHSDSSGYGEQYF TGTGCCAGCAGCCACTCCGACAGCTCCGGCTACGGCGAGCAGTACTTC TRBV3-1 few TRBJ2-7 .
CASSATVSGNTIYF TGTGCCAGCAGCGCGACAGTCTCTGGAAACACCATATATTTT TRBV12-3/TRBV12-4 many TRBJ1-3 .
CASSRKKETQYF TGTGCCAGCAGCCGTAAAAAAGAGACCCAGTACTTC TRBV28 few TRBJ2-5 .
CASGIAGDTQYF TGTGCCAGCGGTATAGCGGGCGACACGCAGTATTTT TRBV6-1 many TRBJ2-3 TRBD2
CASSSTGLETQYF TGTGCCAGCAGTTCTACAGGGTTAGAGACCCAGTACTTC TRBV12-3/TRBV12-4 many TRBJ2-5 .
CASSPHSGTEAFF TGTGCCAGCAGTCCCCATTCGGGCACTGAAGCTTTCTTT TRBV12-3/TRBV12-4 . TRBJ1-1 .
CASSLEIWETQYF TGTGCCAGCAGCTTGGAGATATGGGAGACCCAGTACTTC TRBV5-5 few TRBJ2-5 .
CASSPGHFQETQYF TGCGCCAGCAGCCCCGGACACTTCCAAGAGACCCAGTACTTC TRBV5-1 . TRBJ2-5 .
CASRTRGQDPYEQYF TGTGCCAGCAGGACCCGGGGGCAGGACCCCTACGAGCAGTACTTC TRBV6-6 few TRBJ2-7 .
CASSSPQEDTQYF TGTGCCAGCAGCTCCCCACAAGAAGATACGCAGTATTTT TRBV7-6 few TRBJ2-3 .
CASSTRRQAGPTKQYF TGTGCCAGTAGTACGAGAAGACAGGCTGGGCCTACGAAGCAGTACTTC TRBV19 . TRBJ2-7 .
CASSYWADSNYGYTF TGTGCCAGCAGTTACTGGGCGGACTCTAACTATGGCTACACCTTC TRBV6-5 few TRBJ1-2 .
CASRATTGETQYF TGTGCCAGCAGAGCGACGACCGGGGAGACCCAGTACTTC TRBV7-9 many TRBJ2-5 .
CASSLPGTGTPLNTEAFF TGTGCCAGCAGTCTCCCCGGGACAGGGACTCCCTTGAACACTGAAGCTTTCTTT TRBV28 many TRBJ1-1 TRBD1
CASSLAYRGQSGNTIYF TGTGCCAGCAGCTTAGCTTACAGGGGACAGTCTGGAAACACCATATATTTT TRBV7-2 many TRBJ1-3 TRBD1
CATSPWTGDQPQHF TGTGCCACCAGCCCGTGGACAGGGGATCAGCCCCAGCATTTT TRBV15 few TRBJ1-5 TRBD1